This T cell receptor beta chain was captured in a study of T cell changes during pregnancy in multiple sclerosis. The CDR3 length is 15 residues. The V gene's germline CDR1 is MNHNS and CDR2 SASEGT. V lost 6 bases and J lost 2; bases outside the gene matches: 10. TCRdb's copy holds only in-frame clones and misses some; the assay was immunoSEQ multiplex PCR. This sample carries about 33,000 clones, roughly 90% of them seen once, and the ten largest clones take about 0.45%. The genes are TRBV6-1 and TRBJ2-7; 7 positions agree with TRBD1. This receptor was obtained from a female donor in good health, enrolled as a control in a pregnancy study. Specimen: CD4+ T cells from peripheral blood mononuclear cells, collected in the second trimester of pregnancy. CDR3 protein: CASSAQQGPTYEQYF. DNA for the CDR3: TGTGCCAGCAGCGCACAACAGGGGCCCACCTACGAGCAGTACTTC.